The sequence of this TCR beta chain was determined in a study of cytomegalovirus exposure and HLA in healthy donors. Vbeta (60) and Jbeta (13) primers were used in the PCR. Libraries were prepared by immunoSEQ multiplex PCR; TCRdb keeps only in-frame clonotypes and omits some of them. The data contain tens of thousands of clones, over 70% of them seen just once; the ten biggest clones take up 1.2%. Germline CDR1 reads GTSNPN; CDR2 reads SVGIG (reference sequence). This CDR3 is built from 13 residues. The ends were cut back, 2 bases at V and 7 bases at J, with 12 bases in the middle. This TCR was recovered from a girl aged 2-9 years in good health and CMV-seropositive. The V call is TRBV30, the J call TRBJ1-5; TRBD1 might be the D (5 bases). Sequencing was performed on PBMCs. CDR3: CAWSRRGGQPQHF. CDR3 DNA: TGTGCCTGGAGTAGAAGGGGTGGGCAGCCCCAGCATTTT.